This T cell receptor (beta chain) was observed in a study of cytomegalovirus exposure and HLA in healthy donors. Study conclusions and caveats: Presence/absence analyses assumed roughly uniform sequencing depth across donors, which may not hold.

J was trimmed by 6 bases and V by 8 bases; bases with no gene match: 2. CDR3 length equals 12 residues. Per the germline V gene, CDR1 is LNHDA and CDR2 is SQIVND (reference sequence). Healthy bone marrow donors made up the cohort. 60 Vbeta and 13 Jbeta primers were used in PCR. Here immunoSEQ multiplex PCR was the method, and the copy in TCRdb shows in-frame clones only, minus some. The table has 150,000 to 250,000 clones, just over 75% seen once. In the case of this clone: Its antigen is currently unknown.

The receptor was derived from a man aged 30 to 45 in good health and CMV-seronegative. Sequencing was done on a sample of PBMCs. The chain combines TRBV19 with TRBJ2-1; 9 positions match TRBD1. The CDR3 reads CASGTGPNEQFF. The CDR3 nucleotides are TGTGCCAGTGGGACAGGGCCCAATGAGCAGTTCTTC.